These T cell receptor beta chains were read from a single sample in a study of blood T cell repertoires in COVID-19. TCRdb's table, derived via immunoSEQ multiplex PCR, lists solely in-frame clones and lacks some. Of some 80,000 clones listed, about nine tenths are singletons. Sequences were obtained from peripheral blood. These TCRs come from an elderly woman with active or convalescent COVID-19. CDR3s include the opening cysteine and the closing phenylalanine or tryptophan. D genes are given only for firm matches. A row's size may be missing; if present it is once, few, many or a size class.

j_call clone_size d_call v_call cdr3_nt cdr3_aa
TRBJ1-6 few - TRBV7-9 TGTGCCAGCAGCATCGAACAGTATAATTCACCCCTCCACTTT CASSIEQYNSPLHF
TRBJ2-2 - TRBD1 TRBV7-3 TGTGCCAGCAGTTCGACTGAGGGGGCGCGAACCGGGGAGCTGTTTTTT CASSSTEGARTGELFF
TRBJ1-3 - - TRBV30 TGTGCCTGGAGAAACAGGGCGCTCTCTGGAAACACCATATATTTT CAWRNRALSGNTIYF
TRBJ1-2 - - TRBV21-1 TGTGCCAGCAGCCTTTATCTAGGGGCTAACTATGGCTACACCTTC CASSLYLGANYGYTF
TRBJ1-2 - - TRBV7-2 TGTGCCAGCAGCTCCTGGGACGGGAGAAACTATGGCTACACCTTC CASSSWDGRNYGYTF
TRBJ1-2 - TRBD1 TRBV7-2 TGTGCCAGCAGCAGCAGGGGGCGCTATGGCTACACCTTC CASSSRGRYGYTF
TRBJ2-7 - - TRBV6-5 TGTGCCAGCAGTTACACGAGAGGGCTGTACGAGCAGTACTTC CASSYTRGLYEQYF
TRBJ2-7 - TRBD1 TRBV7-2 TGTGCCAGCAGCTCCCAAAGCGGACAGGGTTACGAGCAGTACTTC CASSSQSGQGYEQYF
TRBJ2-1 once - TRBV7-3 TGTGCCAGCAGCTTAAGAACGAGCTCCTACAATGAGCAGTTCTTC CASSLRTSSYNEQFF
TRBJ1-6 once TRBD1 TRBV7-2 TGTGCCAGCGGAACCCGGGACAGGAGTTATTCACCCCTCCACTTT CASGTRDRSYSPLHF
TRBJ1-4 - - TRBV28 TGTGCCAGCGGGTCAGGGGCTGTTTCAACTAATGAAAAACTGTTTTTT CASGSGAVSTNEKLFF
TRBJ1-1 - - TRBV19 TGTGCCAGTAGTATCGCAGGGGAGGGGAACACTGAAGCTTTCTTT CASSIAGEGNTEAFF
TRBJ2-1 - TRBD1 TRBV19 TGTGCCAGTAGTGGTGGAGGCGGGACAGGACCGTACAATGAGCAGTTCTTC CASSGGGGTGPYNEQFF
TRBJ1-6 - - TRBV28 TGTGCCACCCTCACCGTGTCAGGCGGGAATTCACCCCTCCACTTT CATLTVSGGNSPLHF
TRBJ1-6 - - TRBV7-2 TGTGCCAGCAGCTTAGAGGAAGGAGGGATAGGGTCACCCCTCCACTTT CASSLEEGGIGSPLHF
TRBJ1-2 - - TRBV5-6 TGTGCCAGCAGCCTGCCTTCGGGTGGTCGTTGCACCTTC CASSLPSGGRCTF
TRBJ1-1 once - TRBV12-3/TRBV12-4 TGTGCCAGCACCTTTAAATTAGAAGCTTTCTTT CASTFKLEAFF
TRBJ1-5 - - TRBV27 TGTGCCAGCAGTTTATCCTCCGGGGGGACGGGACAGCCCCAGCATTTT CASSLSSGGTGQPQHF
TRBJ2-1 - - TRBV27 TGTGCCAGCAGTCTCGGGGTCTACAATGAGCAGTTCTTC CASSLGVYNEQFF
TRBJ2-4 once - TRBV5-4 TGTGCCAGCAGCTTGGACCCAATCGGGGCCAAAAACATTCAGTACTTC CASSLDPIGAKNIQYF
TRBJ2-5 - TRBD2 TRBV6-2/TRBV6-3 TGTGCCAGCAGCGGAACTAGCGGGGGTTCGTACCAAGAGACCCAGTACTTC CASSGTSGGSYQETQYF